This entry lists 25 T cell receptor beta chains sequenced from one sample in a study of shared clonotypes between healthy human individuals (TCRdb year 2020). To prepare the library, the immunoSEQ multiplex PCR assay was applied. TCRdb's version of the immuneACCESS table is confined to in-frame rearrangements and falls short of the full clone set. An unresolved V gene accounts for under half of the shortfall where checked; the remainder is of unknown origin. Present in this sample are under 2.5 million clones, roughly 90% of which were seen just once. The ten biggest clones cover 0.37% of the sample. Sequenced material: naive CD4+ T cells from PBMCs. The cell subset or site tag for this specimen amounts to: CD45RA+ positively selected. The origin of the receptors is a man between 18 and 35 years old in good health. Some clones in this sample may be carry-over from other donors' samples.

The chain recombines TRBV5-1 with TRBJ2-4, with a possible D match to TRBD2 (7 bases). Trimming pared 4 bases from V and 7 bases from J, leaving 21 bases between. The CDR3 length is 16 residues. Germline values: CDR1 SGHRS, CDR2 YFSETQ. In nucleotides, the CDR3 is TGCGCCAGCAGCCTCGCTCGGGAGGTAGGGGGGAACATTCAGTACTTC. It encodes CASSLAREVGGNIQYF.

The V gene is TRBV7-2, the J gene TRBJ2-5; TRBD1 might be the D (5 bases). This CDR3 is 13 amino acids long. The V end lost 5 bases, the J end lost 4 bases, and 11 bases lay between the germline ends. CDR1 and CDR2 (germline): SGHTA, FQGNSA. The CDR3, as DNA: TGTGCCAGCAGCCCCAGGGTTCCAGAGACCCAGTACTTC. This codes for CASSPRVPETQYF.

The chain recombines TRBV5-6 with TRBJ1-2, with 8 nucleotides matching TRBD1. The CDR3 length is 14 residues. V lost 4 bases to trimming and J lost 4 bases; unmatched junction nucleotides: 6. Germline CDR1 SGHDT, CDR2 YYEEEE. The CDR3 here is CASSPDREVYGYTF. Written as DNA, the CDR3 is TGTGCCAGCAGCCCGGACAGGGAGGTCTATGGCTACACCTTC.

The gene calls are TRBV18 and TRBJ2-1; 10 bases fit TRBD2. Germline CDR1 KGHSH, CDR2 LQKENI. CDR3 length equals 16 residues. J was trimmed by 1 base and V by 0 bases; bases with no gene match: 0. CDR3 sequence: CASSPPSGRSYNEQFF. In nucleotides, the CDR3 is TGTGCCAGCTCACCACCTAGCGGGAGGTCCTACAATGAGCAGTTCTTC.

A single count supports this clone. The chain couples TRBV28 to TRBJ2-5; 7 bases agree with TRBD1. Germline lookup yields CDR1 MDHEN and CDR2 SYDVKM. This CDR3 is built from 15 residues. J lost 2 bases, V lost 6 bases, and 9 bases had no gene match. The CDR3 here is CASSSRQGWQETQYF. CDR3 DNA: TGTGCCAGCAGCTCTAGACAGGGATGGCAAGAGACCCAGTACTTC.

The chain is built from TRBV2 and TRBJ2-7; TRBD2 might be the D (5 bases). The V and J ends lost 7 bases and 2 bases respectively, with 18 bases between them. The germline gives CDR1 SNHLY, CDR2 FYNNEI. This CDR3 is built from 15 residues. In nucleotides, the CDR3 is TGTGCCAGCACCTCCGTAGGGATGGGAGCCTACGAGCAGTACTTC. Its protein is CASTSVGMGAYEQYF.

This clone appeared a single time. The chain couples TRBV6-1 to TRBJ1-2; a weak D match, TRBD1 (6 bases). The CDR3 covers 15 residues. Trimming stripped 0 bases from V and 7 bases from J, with 15 bases between. Germline lookup yields CDR1 MNHNS and CDR2 SASEGT. The chain's CDR3 is CASSEAPRGWGGYTF. Here the CDR3 DNA reads TGTGCCAGCAGTGAAGCTCCAAGGGGGTGGGGTGGCTACACCTTC.

This sequence joins TRBV29-1 and TRBJ2-2; TRBD2 matches at 14 bases. Germline-derived CDR1 and CDR2 are SQVTM and ANQGSEA. The CDR3 loop spans 17 amino acids. Unmatched junction bases numbered 11, after V lost 6 bases and J lost 5 bases. CDR3 in DNA: TGCAGCGTCGCGGGGGGACTAGCGGGAGTTGGGACCGGGGAGCTGTTTTTT. Translated, it gives CSVAGGLAGVGTGELFF.

As to this clone: Other nucleotide sequences from this sample produce the same CDR3. J is TRBJ1-1 and V is TRBV5-1, with a weak D call TRBD1 (5 bases). Between the trimmed V and J ends, which lost 2 bases and 1 base, there was a span of 9 bases. The CDR3 consists of 14 residues. CDR1 and CDR2 from the germline V gene are SGHRS and YFSETQ. The CDR3 loop is CASSFQGQNTEAFF. For the CDR3, the DNA is TGCGCCAGCAGCTTCCAGGGCCAGAACACTGAAGCTTTCTTT.

This clone showed up just once. This sequence joins TRBV19 and TRBJ2-7; D unresolved. The length of the CDR3 is 14 residues. CDR1 and CDR2 from the germline V gene are LNHDA and SQIVND (reference sequence). Between the trimmed V and J ends, which lost 4 bases and 2 bases, there was a span of 12 bases. The CDR3 loop reads CASSRAARTYEQYF. CDR3 bases: TGTGCCAGTAGTAGGGCGGCACGGACCTACGAGCAGTACTTC.

Regarding this clone: This sample also contains other DNA sequences that code for the same CDR3. This chain joins TRBV6-5 and TRBJ2-7; perhaps D is TRBD1 or TRBD2 (5 bases each). The germline gives CDR1 MNHEY, CDR2 SVGAGI. The CDR3 loop spans 14 amino acids. V lost 0 bases and J lost 4, with 10 bases in between. The CDR3 bases are TGTGCCAGCAGTTACTCGACGGGGACGTACGAGCAGTACTTC. It codes for CASSYSTGTYEQYF.

About this clone itself: The identical CDR3 is also encoded by other nucleotide sequences in the sample. The V call is TRBV6-1, the J call TRBJ1-5, with D unclear. The CDR3 length is 13 residues. Per germline, CDR1 MNHNS and CDR2 SASEGT. V was cut by 3 bases and J by 7 bases, with 10 bases left in between. In nucleotides, the CDR3 is TGTGCCAGCAGTGAGGGTTTTGGACAGCCCCAGCATTTT. Translation: CASSEGFGQPQHF.

The J gene is TRBJ1-2, the V gene TRBV11-1; 8 bases map to TRBD1. The CDR3 contains 15 residues. From germline, CDR1 is SGHAT and CDR2 FQDESV (reference sequence). V was clipped by 4 bases and J by 5 bases; unmatched bases: 9. The CDR3 nucleotides are TGTGCCAGCAGCTCACCGGACAGGGAATCGTATGGCTACACCTTC. It codes for CASSSPDRESYGYTF.

This clone was detected once. This same CDR3 is encoded by further DNA sequences in the sample. The CDR3 bases are TGCGCCAGCAGCTTGGGGGGGACCACTGAAGCTTTCTTT. This encodes CASSLGGTTEAFF. This chain links TRBV5-1 with TRBJ1-1, with TRBD1 as a possible D gene (5 bases). Germline V CDR1 and CDR2: SGHRS, YFSETQ. Trimming stripped 0 bases from V and 4 bases from J, with 7 bases between. This CDR3 contains 13 residues.

This sequence joins TRBV30 and TRBJ2-5, with unresolved D. The assigned J gene may be wrong: the sequence end matches TRBJ2-7 better. Germline CDR1 is GTSNPN and CDR2 is SVGIG (reference sequence). There are 12 residues in the CDR3. In DNA form, the CDR3 reads TGTGCCTGGAGTAAGGGCCGCTACGAGCAGTACTTC. It encodes CAWSKGRYEQYF.

This clone was recorded only once. The chain couples TRBV7-8 to TRBJ1-4; 10 bases fit TRBD1. V dropped 4 bases and J dropped 4; count of bases not matched to a gene: 3. This CDR3 region has 15 residues. Germline-derived CDR1 and CDR2 are SGHVS and FQNEAQ. CDR3 sequence reads: CASSSGTGDNEKLFF. CDR3 nucleotides: TGTGCCAGCAGCTCGGGGACAGGGGATAATGAAAAACTGTTTTTT. Full variable domain (outside the CDR3, taken from reference TRBV7-8 and TRBJ1-4): GAGVSQSPRYKVAKRGQDVALRCDPISGHVSLFWYQQALGQGPEFLTYFQNEAQLDKSGLPSDRFFAERPEGSVSTLKIQRTQQEDSAVYLCASSSGTGDNEKLFFGSGTQLSVL.

This CDR3 reads CATSETAGATSYEQYF. In DNA form, the CDR3 reads TGCGCCACCTCCGAAACAGCGGGTGCTACCTCCTACGAGCAGTACTTC. This chain joins TRBV5-1 and TRBJ2-7; a possible D gene is TRBD2 (6 bases). V lost 9 bases and J 0 bases, leaving 22 bases between the germline ends. The CDR3 is 16 amino acids. Germline V lookup: CDR1 SGHRS, CDR2 YFSETQ.

This sequence joins TRBV7-6 and TRBJ2-2; tentatively, D is TRBD1 (5 bases). From germline, CDR1 is SGHVS and CDR2 FNYEAQ. V was pared by 0 bases and J by 7 bases, with 12 bases between. The CDR3 spans 15 residues. CDR3 in DNA: TGTGCCAGCAGCTTAGCCCAGGGTGGCATCGGGGAGCTGTTTTTT. It specifies CASSLAQGGIGELFF.

The rearrangement uses TRBV5-1 and TRBJ2-5, with D hard to call. V lost 4 bases and J lost 2, with 12 bases in between. CDR3 length: 14 amino acids. Germline values: CDR1 SGHRS, CDR2 YFSETQ. The DNA of the CDR3 is TGCGCCAGCAGCCCCGGGTCCAGACAAGAGACCCAGTACTTC. Residues: CASSPGSRQETQYF.

The table lists this clone with a count of one. The chain joins TRBV21-1 to TRBJ1-3. TRBV21-1 is flagged as a pseudogene. The CDR3 length is 17 residues. The CDR3 DNA reads TGTGCCAGCAGCCCAAGGGTTTTTATCCGCTCTAAGAACACCATATATTTT. It yields the protein CASSPRVFIRSKNTIYF.

With regard to this clone: Other DNA sequences in this sample translate to the same CDR3. The CDR3 sequence: CASSTPSYEQYF. The CDR3, as DNA: TGTGCCAGCAGTACCCCCTCCTACGAGCAGTACTTC. The gene calls are TRBV28 and TRBJ2-7; D not certain. This CDR3 region has 12 residues. V was pared by 5 bases and J by 0 bases, with 5 bases between. Germline V gives CDR1 MDHEN, CDR2 SYDVKM.

This sequence joins TRBV28 and TRBJ1-6; unclear D gene. The CDR3 contains 16 residues. Trimming took 6 bases from V and 0 from J, leaving 12 bases between them. Germline CDR1 and CDR2: MDHEN and SYDVKM. The CDR3 region is CASRSSQSSYNSPLHF. CDR3 coding DNA: TGTGCCAGCAGGTCATCCCAGAGCTCCTATAATTCACCCCTCCACTTT.

The chain recombines TRBV5-1 with TRBJ2-5; D is uncertain. Near its end, the DNA agrees better with TRBJ2-7, so the J call may be wrong. Germline lookup yields CDR1 SGHRS and CDR2 YFSETQ. CDR3 size: 16 residues. DNA of the CDR3: TGCGCCAGCAGCTTGGCCCTCCCCAGGAGTTCCTACGAGCAGTACTTC. It specifies CASSLALPRSSYEQYF.

The chain joins TRBV30 to TRBJ1-5; 7 nucleotides agree with TRBD1. CDR1 GTSNPN and CDR2 SVGIG come from the germline V gene (reference sequence). With 3 bases clipped from V and 0 bases from J, the junction kept 5 bases outside the gene matches. CDR3 length: 15 residues. The DNA for the CDR3 is TGTGCCTGGAGAGACAGGGTTTATAGCAATCAGCCCCAGCATTTT. It codes for CAWRDRVYSNQPQHF.

The J gene is TRBJ1-3, the V gene TRBV2, with D hard to call. This CDR3 has 10 amino acids. The V end lost 6 bases, the J end lost 8 bases, and 5 bases lay between the germline ends. In germline, CDR1 is SNHLY, CDR2 FYNNEI. The CDR3 DNA reads as TGTGCCAGCAGATTCGACACCATATATTTT. Its protein is CASRFDTIYF.